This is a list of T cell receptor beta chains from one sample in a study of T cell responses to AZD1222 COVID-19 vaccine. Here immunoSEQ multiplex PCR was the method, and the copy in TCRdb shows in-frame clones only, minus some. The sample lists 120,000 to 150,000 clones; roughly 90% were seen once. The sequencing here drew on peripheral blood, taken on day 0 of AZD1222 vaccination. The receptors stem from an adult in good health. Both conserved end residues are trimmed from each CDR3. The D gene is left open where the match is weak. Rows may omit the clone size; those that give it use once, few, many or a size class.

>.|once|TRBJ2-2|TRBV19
ASSSNTGELF
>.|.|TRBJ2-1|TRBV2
ASQSLAYNEQF
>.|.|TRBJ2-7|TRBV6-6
ASSYTEPYEQY
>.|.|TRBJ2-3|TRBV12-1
ASSFMNTQY
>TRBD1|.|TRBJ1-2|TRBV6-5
ASRTPGTGIYGYT
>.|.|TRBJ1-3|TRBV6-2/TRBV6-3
ASSRGVAGNTIY
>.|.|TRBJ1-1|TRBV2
ASSDDRDTEAF
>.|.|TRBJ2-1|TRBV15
ATSRDPSDSYNEQF
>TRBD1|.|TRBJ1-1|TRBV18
ASSPPTGQGANTEAF
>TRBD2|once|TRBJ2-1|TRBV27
ASTTLAVAGGQNEQF
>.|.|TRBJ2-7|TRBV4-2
ASSHQSTPTYELY
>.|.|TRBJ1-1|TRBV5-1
ASSLDSGSTEAF
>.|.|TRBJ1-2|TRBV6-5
ALAGNYGYT
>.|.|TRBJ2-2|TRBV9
ASSLSWGELF
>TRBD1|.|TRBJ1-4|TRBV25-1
ASRDDRVTNEKLF
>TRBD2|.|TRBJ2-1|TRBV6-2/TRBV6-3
ASSSLAGGLDEQF
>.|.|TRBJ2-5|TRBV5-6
ARRAGATQY
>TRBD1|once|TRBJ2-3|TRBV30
AWSVLGGGGDTQY
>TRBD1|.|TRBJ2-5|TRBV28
ASSNHRGPGETQY
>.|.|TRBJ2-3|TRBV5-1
ASSSQGTDTQY
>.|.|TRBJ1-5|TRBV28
ASRLPTQPQH
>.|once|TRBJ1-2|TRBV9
ASSVARNYGYT
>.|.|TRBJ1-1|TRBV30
AWSVSEVEAF
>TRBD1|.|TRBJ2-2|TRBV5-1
ASSTDRGLSGELF
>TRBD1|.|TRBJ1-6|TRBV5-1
ASSLYLGQEKKGLGSPLH
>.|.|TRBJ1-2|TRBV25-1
ASTQGSLGGNYGYT
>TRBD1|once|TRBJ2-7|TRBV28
ASSSKPQGAQWSEQY
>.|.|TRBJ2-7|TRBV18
ASSNGQHYEQY
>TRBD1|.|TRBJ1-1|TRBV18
ASSPGQGLNTEAF
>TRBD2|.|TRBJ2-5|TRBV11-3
ASSRLRVAGIQETQY
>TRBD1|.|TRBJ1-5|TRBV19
ASSIDGTGEYSNQPQH
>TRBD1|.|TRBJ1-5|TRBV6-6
ASGEGQGNQPQH
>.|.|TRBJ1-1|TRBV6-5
ASSYSLNTEAF
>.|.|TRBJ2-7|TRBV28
ASTGPVGEQY
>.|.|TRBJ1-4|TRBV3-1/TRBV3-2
ASSQTDTTNEKLF
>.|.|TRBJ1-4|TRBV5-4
ASSWDRGEKLF
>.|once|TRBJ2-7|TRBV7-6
ASSLAGGVTYEQY
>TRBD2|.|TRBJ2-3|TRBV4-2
ASSQGLSGSHVDTQY
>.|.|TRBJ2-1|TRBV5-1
ASGKTYNEQF
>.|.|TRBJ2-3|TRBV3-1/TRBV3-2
ASPPPPGQEVGTSFTDTQY
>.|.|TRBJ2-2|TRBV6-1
ASSEGRVRTGELF
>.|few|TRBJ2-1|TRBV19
ASSITGEGNEQF
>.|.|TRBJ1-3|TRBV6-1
ASSENRPAFGNTIY
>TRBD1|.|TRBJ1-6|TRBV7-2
ASSGQGANNSPLH
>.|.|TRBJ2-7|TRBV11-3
ASSPPGLGHEQY
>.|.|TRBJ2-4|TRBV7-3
ASSLTGSDTKNIQY
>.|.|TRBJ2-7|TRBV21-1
ASSSLTSGNPSGEY
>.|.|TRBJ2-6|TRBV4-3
ASSRVSGANVLT
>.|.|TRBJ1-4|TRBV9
ASSPTGETGEKLF
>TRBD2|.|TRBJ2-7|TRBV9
ASSVDASGSLYEQY
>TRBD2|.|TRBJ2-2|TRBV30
AWSLQGFVSGKNTGELF
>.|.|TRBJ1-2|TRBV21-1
ASSNCLAGGYT
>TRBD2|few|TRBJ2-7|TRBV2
ASCLAGLEQY
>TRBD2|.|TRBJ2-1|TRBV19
ASRSLRLAGGHTSSYNEQF
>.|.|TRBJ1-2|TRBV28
ASSLVAGLTYGYT